The text below deals with one T cell receptor beta chain. Antigen specificity is unknown. Germline V gene lookup returns CDR1 MNHNS and CDR2 SASEGT. CDR3 size: 15 residues. Deletions cut 3 bases from V and 7 bases from J, with 13 bases between. These data originate in a study of blood T cells in healthy people across ages. The use of a sample-barcoded 5' primer and a J-beta primer mix characterized a second PCR of about 7 to 12 cycles. A single record per CDR3 protein comes from TCRdb applying MiXCR to the 5' RACE reads. Here the sample spans about 970,000 distinct CDR3 sequences, around 54% being singletons. The study's findings and limits: The authors considered diversity estimates from one million T cells to be underestimates.

The TCR originated in a woman aged 60-75 years in good health. The source material was blood. The rearrangement links TRBV6-1 to TRBJ1-6; D is undetermined. CDR3 nucleotides: TGTGCCAGCAGTGATGGGTATGGTCCCAATTCACCCCTCCACTTT. Translating it yields CASSDGYGPNSPLHF.